These 21 T cell receptor beta chains came from one sample sequenced in a study of shared clonotypes between healthy human individuals. Clones were read by immunoSEQ multiplex PCR, and TCRdb kept only the in-frame ones, dropping some. Of about 2.3 million clones in the sample, about nine tenths were seen once. Material: naive CD4+ T cells from PBMCs. The subset is: CD45RA+ positively selected. The receptors were sampled from a man aged 18 to 30 in good health. Some clones in this sample may be carry-over from other donors' samples.

Comment on this clone: Other nucleotide sequences from this sample produce the same CDR3. The CDR3: CASSLVAGGTYEQYF. DNA for the CDR3: TGCGCCAGCAGCTTGGTGGCAGGGGGAACCTACGAGCAGTACTTC. The V call is TRBV5-1, the J call TRBJ2-7; 7 bases fit TRBD1. The junction had 5 bases not matched to a gene; V was cut back by 0 bases and J by 2 bases. The CDR3 totals 15 residues. In germline, CDR1 is SGHRS, CDR2 YFSETQ.

The rearrangement links TRBV28 to TRBJ2-3; perhaps TRBD1 as D (5 bases). Trimming stripped 5 bases from V and 0 bases from J, with 9 bases between. Germline CDR1 and CDR2: MDHEN and SYDVKM. CDR3 length equals 14 residues. The CDR3 protein is CASSVQGSTDTQYF. The CDR3 nucleotides read TGTGCCAGCAGTGTCCAGGGAAGCACAGATACGCAGTATTTT.

The rearrangement uses TRBV5-8 and TRBJ2-2, with D possibly matching TRBD1 (6 bases). V was clipped by 4 bases and J by 7 bases, with 23 bases between them. From germline, CDR1 is SGHTS and CDR2 YDEGEE. CDR3 length: 17 residues. This CDR3 reads CASSHSTGVERIGELFF. The CDR3 DNA sequence: TGTGCCAGCAGCCATTCGACAGGCGTAGAGAGAATCGGGGAGCTGTTTTTT.

DNA of the CDR3: TGTGCCAGCAGTGAGGCTAGCGGGGCCTACGAGCAGTACTTC. Amino acids: CASSEASGAYEQYF. V is TRBV28 and J is TRBJ2-7; TRBD2 matches at 9 bases. The V gene end was trimmed by 5 bases and the J gene end by 2 bases; junction bases not matched to a gene: 4. Germline assignment: CDR1 MDHEN and CDR2 SYDVKM. The CDR3 spans 14 residues.

The rearrangement joins TRBV28 to TRBJ2-1; perhaps TRBD2 as D (6 bases). V was clipped by 7 bases and J by 9 bases, with 22 bases between them. Germline V gene lookup returns CDR1 MDHEN and CDR2 SYDVKM. There are 15 residues in the CDR3. The CDR3 sequence: CASTVFAEGFAEQFF. In DNA form, the CDR3 reads TGTGCCAGCACCGTCTTCGCGGAGGGGTTCGCTGAGCAGTTCTTC.

Comments on this clone: The identical CDR3 is also encoded by other nucleotide sequences in the sample. The chain is built from TRBV29-1 and TRBJ2-3; D is uncertain. Trimming took off 1 base at V and 2 bases at J, with 7 bases between the two ends. This CDR3 has 13 residues. Germline CDR1 reads SQVTM; CDR2 reads ANQGSEA. As DNA, the CDR3 is TGCAGCGTTGAAGGGCGCTACACAGATACGCAGTATTTT. Translating gives CSVEGRYTDTQYF.

The chain combines TRBV19 with TRBJ1-4; 10 bases align to TRBD1. V was clipped by 10 bases and J by 0 bases; unmatched bases: 8. CDR1 and CDR2 (germline): LNHDA, SQIVND (reference sequence). CDR3 length: 16 amino acids. In nucleotides, the CDR3 is TGTGCCACCAAGGGGACAGGGGCGTCAACTAATGAAAAACTGTTTTTT. Translating it yields CATKGTGASTNEKLFF.

This clone has only one observation. The chain joins TRBV5-5 to TRBJ1-3; no firm D call. The germline V gene encodes CDR1 SGHKS and CDR2 YYEKEE (reference sequence). The CDR3 is 14 residues long. V gave up 5 bases and J gave up 3 bases, with 12 bases separating them. CDR3 loop: CASRSQTIGNTIYF. In nucleotides, the CDR3 is TGTGCCAGCAGATCGCAGACTATTGGAAACACCATATATTTT.

V and J are TRBV4-1 and TRBJ1-1; D not resolved. Germline CDR1 MGHRA, CDR2 YSYEKL. The CDR3 has 17 residues. V was shortened by 3 bases and J by 1 base, with 18 bases between the two germline ends. Here the CDR3 DNA reads TGCGCCAGCAGCCATAAAACGGGCGGACTGGGGAACACTGAAGCTTTCTTT. Translation gives CASSHKTGGLGNTEAFF.

This chain joins TRBV2 and TRBJ1-1; possible D gene TRBD1, 5 bases. This CDR3 region has 14 residues. CDR1 is SNHLY and CDR2 is FYNNEI in the germline V gene. V lost 4 bases to trimming and J lost 4 bases, with 13 bases between them. The CDR3 spells CASSGRAQGTEAFF. As DNA, the CDR3 is TGTGCCAGCAGTGGCAGGGCTCAAGGCACTGAAGCTTTCTTT.

With respect to this clone: Other DNA sequences in this specimen translate into the identical CDR3. This CDR3 reads CASSSTGMNTEAFF. Here the CDR3 DNA reads TGTGCCAGCAGTTCAACAGGGATGAACACTGAAGCTTTCTTT. The rearrangement links TRBV28 to TRBJ1-1; the D gene is possibly TRBD1 (6 bases). This CDR3 comprises 14 residues. Germline CDR1 and CDR2: MDHEN and SYDVKM. The V and J ends lost 4 bases and 0 bases respectively, with 9 bases between them.

The rearrangement links TRBV18 to TRBJ2-5; D might be TRBD1 (6 bases). This CDR3 spans 15 amino acids. Germline assignment: CDR1 KGHSH and CDR2 LQKENI. Trimming took off 2 bases at V and 5 bases at J, with 15 bases between the two ends. The CDR3 DNA reads TGTGCCAGCTCACCATTAACAGGGTCTCGTGAGACCCAGTACTTC. Translation: CASSPLTGSRETQYF.

The chain links TRBV7-8 to TRBJ2-7, with 7 bases matching TRBD2. There are 15 residues in the CDR3. The V gene end was trimmed by 1 base and the J gene end by 3 bases; junction bases not matched to a gene: 6. CDR1 is SGHVS, CDR2 FQNEAQ, per germline. CDR3 bases: TGTGCCAGCAGCTTAGGGCTAGCGGACGACTACGAGCAGTACTTC. It is translated as CASSLGLADDYEQYF.

This clone was detected once. The rearrangement joins TRBV12-5 to TRBJ2-7, with D hard to call. The CDR3 has 12 amino acids. In germline, CDR1 is LGHNT, CDR2 FRNRAP. V was shortened by 6 bases and J by 5 bases, with 11 bases between the two germline ends. For the CDR3, the DNA is TGTGCTAGTGGGCCGCTTGGAAACGAGCAGTACTTC. This sequence encodes CASGPLGNEQYF.

V and J are TRBV30 and TRBJ2-4; D is ambiguous. The CDR3 consists of 13 residues. The V end was cut by 0 bases, the J end by 7 bases, with 10 bases between. Germline CDR1 is GTSNPN and CDR2 is SVGIG (reference sequence). The CDR3 reads CAWSVSRPNIQYF. CDR3 bases: TGTGCCTGGAGTGTATCCAGGCCGAACATTCAGTACTTC.

The CDR3 sequence: CASSVARDSRPEKLFF. The CDR3 DNA follows: TGTGCCAGCAGCGTAGCCCGGGACAGCCGACCAGAAAAACTGTTTTTT. V and J are TRBV9 and TRBJ1-4; 7 bases map to TRBD1. CDR3 length equals 16 residues. V gave up 0 bases and J gave up 8 bases; unmatched junction bases: 10. The germline V gene has CDR1 SGDLS and CDR2 YYNGEE. The complete variable domain, with remaining parts taken from reference TRBV9 and TRBJ1-4, reads DSGVTQTPKHLITATGQRVTLRCSPRSGDLSVYWYQQSLDQGLQFLIQYYNGEERAKGNILERFSAQQFPDLHSELNLSSLELGDSALYFCASSVARDSRPEKLFFGSGTQLSVL.

On this clone: The same CDR3 also results from other DNA sequences found in this sample. The chain couples TRBV28 to TRBJ1-2, with no clear D. CDR3 length: 12 amino acids. The germline V and J ends were trimmed by 8 bases and 0 bases, with 7 bases remaining between them. CDR1 and CDR2 (germline): MDHEN, SYDVKM. The CDR3 loop is CASGRSNYGYTF. CDR3 in DNA: TGTGCCAGCGGGAGATCTAACTATGGCTACACCTTC.

The gene calls are TRBV5-4 and TRBJ2-2; 7 nucleotides agree with TRBD1. CDR3 size: 16 residues. Germline V lookup: CDR1 SGHNT, CDR2 YYREEE (reference sequence). V lost 4 bases, J lost 4 bases, and 10 bases stayed unmatched. CDR3 sequence (DNA): TGTGCCAGCAGCCTCACAGGGGCTCGGGGCACCGGGGAGCTGTTTTTT. Encoded protein: CASSLTGARGTGELFF.

The chain recombines TRBV5-5 with TRBJ2-4; weak D call: TRBD1 (7 bases). Germline CDR1 reads SGHKS; CDR2 reads YYEKEE (reference sequence). The V gene lost 3 bases and the J gene lost 1 base, with 14 bases spanning the gap. The CDR3 runs 16 residues. The CDR3 coding sequence is TGTGCCAGCAGCTCGACAGGGACTCAGGCCAAAAACATTCAGTACTTC. Translated: CASSSTGTQAKNIQYF.

For the CDR3, the DNA is TGCGCCAGCAGCCAACCCGTAGCGGGAGGGCCTAAAGATGAGCAGTTCTTC. Translated, it gives CASSQPVAGGPKDEQFF. The rearrangement uses TRBV4-1 and TRBJ2-1; 11 nucleotides match TRBD2. The CDR3 is 17 amino acids. V shed 2 bases, J shed 8 bases, and the junction held 11 bases outside the gene matches. Germline assignment: CDR1 MGHRA and CDR2 YSYEKL.

V gene TRBV11-3 combines with J gene TRBJ1-5; D possibly corresponds to TRBD1 (6 bases). The CDR3 covers 19 residues. Trimming removed 1 base at V and 2 bases at J, with 21 bases between. Germline CDR1 is SGHNT and CDR2 is YENEEA. In nucleotides, the CDR3 is TGTGCCAGCAGCTTAGTAGTGGACAGAAACAAGGTGGGCAATCAGCCCCAGCATTTT. This codes for CASSLVVDRNKVGNQPQHF.